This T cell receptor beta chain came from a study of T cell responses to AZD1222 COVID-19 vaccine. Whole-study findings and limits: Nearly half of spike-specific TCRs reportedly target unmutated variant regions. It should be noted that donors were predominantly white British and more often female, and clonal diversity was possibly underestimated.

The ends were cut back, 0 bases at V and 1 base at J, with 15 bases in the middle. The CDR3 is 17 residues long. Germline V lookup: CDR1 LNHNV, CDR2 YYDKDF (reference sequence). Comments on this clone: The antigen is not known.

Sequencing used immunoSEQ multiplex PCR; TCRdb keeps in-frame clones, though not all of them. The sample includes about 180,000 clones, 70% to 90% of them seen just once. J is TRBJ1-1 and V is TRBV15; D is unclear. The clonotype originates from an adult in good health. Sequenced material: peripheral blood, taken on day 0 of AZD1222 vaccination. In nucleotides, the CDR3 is TGTGCCACCAGCAGAGAGAGGCTTTTGGGCGAGAACACTGAAGCTTTCTTT. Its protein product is CATSRERLLGENTEAFF.